A single TCR beta chain is shown here with its context. The antigen is unknown. The treatment here: approximately nine-day PBMC culture with coronavirus spike peptide pools or control peptides (ViraFEST assay). The data were obtained in a study of vaccination and CD4 T cells after COVID-19. With the Oncomine TCR Beta short-read assay, DNA from cultured CD4+ T cells was sequenced. DNA came from CD4+ T cells after culture. TCRdb reanalysed the PCR reads using MiXCR and keeps one entry per CDR3 protein. The data show 13,000 or so distinct CDR3 sequences, roughly 42% seen once. The length of the CDR3 is 17 residues.

The TCR sequence derives from a human donor who had recovered from COVID-19. The chain combines TRBV21-1 with TRBJ1-5; TRBD1, the D gene given by the table, was not confirmed from the DNA. TRBV21-1 is described as a pseudogene. Sequencing was carried out using CD4+ T cells from blood, cultured in vitro. The CDR3 here is CASSKEDRGSSNQPQHF. In DNA, the CDR3 is TGTGCCAGCAGCAAAGAAGACAGGGGAAGTTCCAATCAGCCCCAGCATTTT.